This T cell receptor (beta chain) was documented in a study of blood T cell repertoires in COVID-19. At the level of the study: Material from acute and convalescent COVID-19 was sourced from the United States, Italy and Spain.

Profiling relied on immunoSEQ multiplex PCR, and the TCRdb table lists in-frame clones only, not all of them. The sample has under 300,000 clones; 70% to 90% are singletons. This receptor was identified in a woman in her 70s with COVID-19, enrolled during active disease. The material sequenced was peripheral blood.

This chain's CDR3 is CASSKVAAESNQPQHF. CDR3 in DNA: TGTGCCAGCAGCAAAGTTGCGGCCGAGAGCAATCAGCCCCAGCATTTT. This chain uses TRBV21-1 with TRBJ1-5. TRBV21-1 is recorded as a pseudogene. The CDR3 length is 16 residues.